This T cell receptor (beta chain) was identified in a study of blood T cell repertoires in COVID-19. The CDR3 has 16 amino acids. The V and J ends lost 6 bases and 5 bases, in that order; junction bases with no gene match: 9. Germline lookup yields CDR1 SNHLY and CDR2 FYNNEI. This clone appeared a single time. Sequencing used immunoSEQ multiplex PCR; TCRdb keeps in-frame clones, though not all of them. Among 50,000 to 55,000 clones listed, roughly 84% were seen once. The origin of this receptor is a man aged 50 or older with active COVID-19. This chain uses TRBV2 with TRBJ2-3; 12 bases are a match to TRBD2. Sample: peripheral blood. The DNA for the CDR3 is TGTGCCAGCAGCCCCCGACTAGCGGGGGACGGAGATACGCAGTATTTT. This sequence encodes CASSPRLAGDGDTQYF. The full variable domain, with the rest looked up from reference TRBV2 and TRBJ2-3, is EPEVTQTPSHQVTQMGQEVILRCVPISNHLYFYWYRQILGQKVEFLVSFYNNEISEKSEIFDDQFSVERPDGSNFTLKIRSTKLEDSAMYFCASSPRLAGDGDTQYFGPGTRLTVL.